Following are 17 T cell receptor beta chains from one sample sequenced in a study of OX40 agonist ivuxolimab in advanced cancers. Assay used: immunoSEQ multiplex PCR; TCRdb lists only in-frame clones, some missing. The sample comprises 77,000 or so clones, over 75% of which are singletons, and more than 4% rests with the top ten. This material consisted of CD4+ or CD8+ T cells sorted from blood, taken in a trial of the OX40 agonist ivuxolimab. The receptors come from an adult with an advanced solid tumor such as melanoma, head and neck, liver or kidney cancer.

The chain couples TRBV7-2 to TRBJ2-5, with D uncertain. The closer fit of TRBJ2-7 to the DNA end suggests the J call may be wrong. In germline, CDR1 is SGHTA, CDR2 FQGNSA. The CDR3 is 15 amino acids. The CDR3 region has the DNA TGTGCCAGCACCCCCTGGTTCCCGAGCTCCTACGAGCAGTACTTC. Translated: CASTPWFPSSYEQYF.

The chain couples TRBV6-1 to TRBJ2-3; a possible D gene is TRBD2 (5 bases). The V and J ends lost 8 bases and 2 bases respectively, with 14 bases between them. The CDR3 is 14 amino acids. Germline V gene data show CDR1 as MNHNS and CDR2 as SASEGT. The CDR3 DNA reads TGTGCCAGCCTTTTCGGACTGTCCACAGATACGCAGTATTTT. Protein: CASLFGLSTDTQYF.

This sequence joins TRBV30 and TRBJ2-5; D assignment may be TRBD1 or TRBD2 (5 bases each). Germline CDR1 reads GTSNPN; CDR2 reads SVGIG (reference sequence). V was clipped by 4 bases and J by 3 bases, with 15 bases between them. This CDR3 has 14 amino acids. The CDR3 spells CAWNPSGTKETQYF. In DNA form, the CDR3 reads TGTGCCTGGAACCCTTCCGGGACCAAAGAGACCCAGTACTTC.

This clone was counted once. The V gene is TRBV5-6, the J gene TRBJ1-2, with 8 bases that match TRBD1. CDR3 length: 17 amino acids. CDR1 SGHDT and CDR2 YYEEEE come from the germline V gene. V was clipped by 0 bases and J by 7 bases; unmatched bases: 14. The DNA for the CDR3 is TGTGCCAGCAGCTTGGTCGGACAGGGAAGGTCTTATAGTGGCTACACCTTC. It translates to CASSLVGQGRSYSGYTF.

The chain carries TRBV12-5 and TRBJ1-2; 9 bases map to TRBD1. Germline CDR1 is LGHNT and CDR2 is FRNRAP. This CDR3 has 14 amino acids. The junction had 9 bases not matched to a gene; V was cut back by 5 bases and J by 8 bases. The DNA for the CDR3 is TGTGCTAGTGGTCCGGGGGACAGGGCGAACGGCTACACCTTC. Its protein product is CASGPGDRANGYTF.

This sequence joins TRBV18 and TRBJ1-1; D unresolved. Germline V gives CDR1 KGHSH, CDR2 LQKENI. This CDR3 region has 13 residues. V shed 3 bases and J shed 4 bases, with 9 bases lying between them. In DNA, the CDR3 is TGTGCCAGCTCACCCTTGGAGGCCACTGAAGCTTTCTTT. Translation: CASSPLEATEAFF.

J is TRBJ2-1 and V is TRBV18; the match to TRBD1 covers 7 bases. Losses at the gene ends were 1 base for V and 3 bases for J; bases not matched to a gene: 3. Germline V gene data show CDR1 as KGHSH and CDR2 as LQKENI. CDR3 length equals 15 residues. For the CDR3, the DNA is TGTGCCAGCTCACCACACCGGGACAGCTACAATGAGCAGTTCTTC. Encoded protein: CASSPHRDSYNEQFF.

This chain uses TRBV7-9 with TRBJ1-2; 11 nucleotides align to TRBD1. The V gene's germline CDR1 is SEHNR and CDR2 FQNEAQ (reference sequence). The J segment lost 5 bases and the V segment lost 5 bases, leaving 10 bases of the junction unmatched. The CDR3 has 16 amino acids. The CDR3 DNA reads TGTGCCAGCAGCATTATTGTTGGGACAGGGGGGTATGGCTACACCTTC. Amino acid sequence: CASSIIVGTGGYGYTF.

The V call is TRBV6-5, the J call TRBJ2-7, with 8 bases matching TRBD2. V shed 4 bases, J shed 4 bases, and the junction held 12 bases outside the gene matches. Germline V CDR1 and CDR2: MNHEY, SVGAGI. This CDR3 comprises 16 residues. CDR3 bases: TGTGCCAGCAGTTCAGCGTCCGGACTAGCCTTATACGAGCAGTACTTC. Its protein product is CASSSASGLALYEQYF.

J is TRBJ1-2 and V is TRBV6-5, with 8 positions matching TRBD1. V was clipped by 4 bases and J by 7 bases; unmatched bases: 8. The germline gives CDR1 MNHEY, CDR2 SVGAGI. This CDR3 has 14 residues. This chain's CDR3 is CASSFRQGARGYTF. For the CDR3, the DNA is TGTGCCAGCAGTTTTCGCCAGGGGGCGCGTGGCTACACCTTC.

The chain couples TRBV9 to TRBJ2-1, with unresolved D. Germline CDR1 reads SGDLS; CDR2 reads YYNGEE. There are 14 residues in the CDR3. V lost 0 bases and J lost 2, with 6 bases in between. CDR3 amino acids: CASSVGKAYNEQFF. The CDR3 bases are TGTGCCAGCAGCGTAGGTAAAGCCTACAATGAGCAGTTCTTC.

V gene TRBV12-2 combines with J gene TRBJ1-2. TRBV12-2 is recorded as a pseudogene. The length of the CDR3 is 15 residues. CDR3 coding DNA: TGTGCAAGTCGCTTAGTTCGGGCGGGGAACTATGGCTACACCTTC. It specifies CASRLVRAGNYGYTF.

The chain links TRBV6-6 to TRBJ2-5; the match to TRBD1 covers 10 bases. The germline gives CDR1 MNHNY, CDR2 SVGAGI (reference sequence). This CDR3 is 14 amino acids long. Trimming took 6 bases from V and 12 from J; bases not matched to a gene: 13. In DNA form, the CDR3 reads TGTGCCAGCAGCCTTCGACAGGGGGCAGGGAAAAAGTACTTC. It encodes CASSLRQGAGKKYF.

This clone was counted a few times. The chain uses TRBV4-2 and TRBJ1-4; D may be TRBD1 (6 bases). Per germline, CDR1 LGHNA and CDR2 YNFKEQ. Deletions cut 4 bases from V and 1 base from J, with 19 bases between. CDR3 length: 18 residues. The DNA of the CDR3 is TGTGCCAGCAGCCCGTACCGGGACACCCCTATAACTAATGAAAAACTGTTTTTT. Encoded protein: CASSPYRDTPITNEKLFF.

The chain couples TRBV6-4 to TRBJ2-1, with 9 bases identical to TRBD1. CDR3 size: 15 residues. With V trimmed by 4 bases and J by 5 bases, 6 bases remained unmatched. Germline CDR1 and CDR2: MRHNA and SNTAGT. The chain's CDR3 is CASSVGQGGNNEQFF. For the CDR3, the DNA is TGTGCCAGCAGTGTGGGACAGGGAGGGAACAATGAGCAGTTCTTC.

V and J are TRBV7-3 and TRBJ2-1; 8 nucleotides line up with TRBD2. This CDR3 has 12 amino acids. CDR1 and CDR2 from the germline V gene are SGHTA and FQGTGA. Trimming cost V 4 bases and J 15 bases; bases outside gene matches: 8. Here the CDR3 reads CASSSPGLGLFF. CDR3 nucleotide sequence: TGTGCCAGCAGCTCTCCGGGACTAGGGCTGTTCTTC. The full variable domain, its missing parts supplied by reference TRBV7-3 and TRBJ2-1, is GAGVSQTPSNKVTEKGKYVELRCDPISGHTALYWYRQSLGQGPEFLIYFQGTGAADDSGLPNDRFFAVRPEGSVSTLKIQRTERGDSAVYLCASSSPGLGLFFGPGTRLTVL.

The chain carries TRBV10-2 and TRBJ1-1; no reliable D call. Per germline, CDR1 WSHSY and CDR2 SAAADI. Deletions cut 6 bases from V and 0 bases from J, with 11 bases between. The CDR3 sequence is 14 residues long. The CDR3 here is CASRVGMMNTEAFF. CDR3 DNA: TGCGCCAGCAGAGTGGGTATGATGAACACTGAAGCTTTCTTT.